The 18 T cell receptor beta chains below were found in one sample sequenced in a study of beta chain features in type 1 diabetes. What was sequenced were expressed TCRB transcripts, since all of the isolated RNA had been reverse transcribed. The repertoire was sequenced with immunoSEQ multiplex PCR; TCRdb's copy has only in-frame clones and lacks some. This table holds 350,000 to 400,000 clones, 10% to 15% found once. Their target antigens are unknown. Points from the study as a whole: Moderate but significant shortening of TCRB CDR3s was recorded in all four CD4+ subsets from Type 1 diabetes patients.

The sequenced sample consisted of naive CD4+ T cells from blood. These TCRs come from a woman younger than 35 with type 1 diabetes.

This chain joins TRBV5-1 and TRBJ2-1, with 7 bases fitting TRBD1. With V trimmed by 4 bases and J by 8 bases, 9 bases remained unmatched. This CDR3 is 14 amino acids long. The germline gives CDR1 SGHRS, CDR2 YFSETQ. The CDR3 reads CASSLRTGFDEQFF. CDR3 nucleotides: TGCGCCAGCAGCCTTAGGACAGGTTTCGATGAGCAGTTCTTC.

CDR3 region: CASSSPSGSGNEQFF. CDR3 bases: TGTGCCAGCAGCTCCCCTAGCGGGAGCGGTAATGAGCAGTTCTTC. The chain is built from TRBV6-5 and TRBJ2-1; 10 bases are a match to TRBD2. The germline CDR1 and CDR2 sequences are MNHEY and SVGAGI. The trim removed 6 bases at V and 7 bases at J, leaving 9 bases unmatched. The CDR3 runs to 15 residues.

This clone was found a few times. DNA for the CDR3: TGCAGCGTGGAGACAGGGGCGAACTATGGCTACACCTTC. Translated: CSVETGANYGYTF. The chain couples TRBV29-1 to TRBJ1-2; 8 nucleotides line up with TRBD1. V gave up 6 bases and J gave up 2 bases; unmatched junction bases: 5. The CDR3 is made up of 13 amino acids. CDR1 SQVTM and CDR2 ANQGSEA come from the germline V gene.

The chain is built from TRBV7-9 and TRBJ1-1; D gene unclear. The V end lost 0 bases, the J end lost 4 bases, and 15 bases lay between the germline ends. Germline CDR1 SEHNR, CDR2 FQNEAQ (reference sequence). The CDR3 totals 16 residues. The CDR3 sequence: CASSLALMWEGTEAFF. The DNA of the CDR3 is TGTGCCAGCAGCTTAGCACTCATGTGGGAGGGCACTGAAGCTTTCTTT.

The rearrangement uses TRBV29-1 and TRBJ1-1; D might be TRBD1 (5 bases). Germline CDR1 SQVTM, CDR2 ANQGSEA. Between the trimmed V and J ends, which lost 5 bases and 1 base, there was a span of 11 bases. The CDR3 is 13 amino acids. Here the CDR3 DNA reads TGCAGCGTTCCCCGGCAGGGGAACACTGAAGCTTTCTTT. Its translation is CSVPRQGNTEAFF.

This chain uses TRBV6-6 with TRBJ2-3, with 7 bases matching TRBD1. The ends lost 5 bases at V and 4 bases at J; junction bases unmatched: 6. CDR1 is MNHNY, CDR2 SVGAGI, per germline (reference sequence). The CDR3 has 14 residues. The CDR3, as DNA: TGTGCCAGCAGTACCAGACAGGGAGCAGATACGCAGTATTTT. This sequence encodes CASSTRQGADTQYF.

This chain joins TRBV6-1 and TRBJ2-5, with D possibly being TRBD2 (6 bases). There are 14 residues in the CDR3. Between the trimmed V and J ends, which lost 7 bases and 1 base, there was a span of 13 bases. Germline-derived CDR1 and CDR2 are MNHNS and SASEGT. CDR3 DNA sequence: TGTGCCAGCAAGCAGAGTAGCGGCCAAGAGACCCAGTACTTC. Translation gives CASKQSSGQETQYF.

The chain employs TRBV28 and TRBJ2-7; the match to TRBD2 covers 13 bases. This CDR3 has 16 residues. The junction had 7 bases not matched to a gene; V was cut back by 4 bases and J by 4 bases. CDR1 and CDR2 (germline): MDHEN, SYDVKM. The CDR3 loop reads CASSSRTSGSSYEQYF. CDR3 sequence (DNA): TGTGCCAGCAGTTCCCGGACTAGCGGGAGTTCGTACGAGCAGTACTTC. The whole variable domain, remainder taken from reference TRBV28 and TRBJ2-7, is DVKVTQSSRYLVKRTGEKVFLECVQDMDHENMFWYRQDPGLGLRLIYFSYDVKMKEKGDIPEGYSVSREKKERFSLILESASTNQTSMYLCASSSRTSGSSYEQYFGPGTRLTVT.

The chain couples TRBV6-1 to TRBJ2-7; 9 nucleotides agree with TRBD2. Germline V gene data show CDR1 as MNHNS and CDR2 as SASEGT. This CDR3 has 14 residues. V trimming: 8 bases; J trimming: 5 bases; junction bases outside the gene matches: 10. CDR3 sequence (DNA): TGTGCCAGCTTCTTTAGCGGGAGTCCCCACGAGCAGTACTTC. Translating it yields CASFFSGSPHEQYF.

The chain couples TRBV7-2 to TRBJ2-7, with TRBD2 matching over 9 bases. This CDR3 region has 16 residues. Germline V lookup: CDR1 SGHTA, CDR2 FQGNSA. The J segment lost 0 bases and the V segment lost 4 bases, leaving 7 bases of the junction unmatched. CDR3 in amino acids: CASSWSLAGSSYEQYF. CDR3 coding DNA: TGTGCCAGCAGCTGGTCCCTAGCGGGGAGCTCCTACGAGCAGTACTTC. Full variable domain (missing parts from reference TRBV7-2 and TRBJ2-7): GAGVSQSPSNKVTEKGKDVELRCDPISGHTALYWYRQSLGQGLEFLIYFQGNSAPDKSGLPSDRFSAERTGGSVSTLTIQRTQQEDSAVYLCASSWSLAGSSYEQYFGPGTRLTVT.

The rearrangement joins TRBV7-2 to TRBJ2-5; 11 nucleotides line up with TRBD2. Germline values: CDR1 SGHTA, CDR2 FQGNSA. CDR3 length: 14 residues. J was trimmed by 6 bases and V by 9 bases; bases with no gene match: 9. CDR3 nucleotides: TGTGCCAGTGAGACTAGCGGGGTTGGGCAGACCCAGTACTTC. This sequence encodes CASETSGVGQTQYF.

DNA for the CDR3: TGTGCCAGCAGTTTATTCGGTCAGCCCCAGCATTTT. It yields the protein CASSLFGQPQHF. The chain joins TRBV28 to TRBJ1-5; D ambiguous. The germline V gene has CDR1 MDHEN and CDR2 SYDVKM. V was cut by 1 base and J by 6 bases, with 4 bases left in between. CDR3 size: 12 residues.

The chain combines TRBV19 with TRBJ1-1, with unresolved D. Germline CDR1 LNHDA, CDR2 SQIVND (reference sequence). V was clipped by 7 bases and J by 1 base, with 13 bases between them. The CDR3 has 14 residues. CDR3 sequence: CASILMIRNTEAFF. DNA of the CDR3: TGTGCCAGTATTTTGATGATCAGGAACACTGAAGCTTTCTTT.

This clone appeared a few times. The chain joins TRBV5-1 to TRBJ2-5; 11 bases match TRBD2. Trimming removed 4 bases from V and 3 bases from J; junction bases left unmatched: 5. The germline V gene encodes CDR1 SGHRS and CDR2 YFSETQ. The length of the CDR3 is 15 residues. CDR3 in amino acids: CASSGGTSGEETQYF. CDR3 DNA sequence: TGCGCCAGCAGCGGAGGGACTAGCGGTGAAGAGACCCAGTACTTC. Full variable domain (remainder filled in from reference TRBV5-1 and TRBJ2-5): KAGVTQTPRYLIKTRGQQVTLSCSPISGHRSVSWYQQTPGQGLQFLFEYFSETQRNKGNFPGRFSGRQFSNSRSEMNVSTLELGDSALYLCASSGGTSGEETQYFGPGTRLLVL.

The rearrangement links TRBV5-4 to TRBJ2-5; 7 bases align to TRBD2. V shed 5 bases, J shed 1 base, and the junction held 5 bases outside the gene matches. Germline CDR1 SGHNT, CDR2 YYREEE (reference sequence). The CDR3 covers 14 residues. CDR3 loop: CASRGGGSQETQYF. Written as DNA, the CDR3 is TGTGCCAGCAGGGGGGGAGGGTCCCAAGAGACCCAGTACTTC.

This clone occurred a few times. This chain links TRBV6-4 with TRBJ1-1, with 7 bases aligning to TRBD1. From germline, CDR1 is MRHNA and CDR2 SNTAGT. The junction had 6 bases not matched to a gene; V was cut back by 0 bases and J by 5 bases. This CDR3 is built from 15 residues. CDR3 bases: TGTGCCAGCAGTGACTCGGCAGGGGGAAGAACTGAAGCTTTCTTT. It is translated as CASSDSAGGRTEAFF.

The chain links TRBV10-3 to TRBJ2-1; 8 bases match TRBD1. V lost 6 bases and J lost 8; bases outside the gene matches: 9. Germline V CDR1 and CDR2: ENHRY, SYGVKD. This CDR3 comprises 14 residues. The CDR3 nucleotides are TGTGCCATCAGATCGGACAGGGCCAGCTATGAGCAGTTCTTC. As protein: CAIRSDRASYEQFF.

This clone came up a few times. The V gene is TRBV9, the J gene TRBJ2-1, with a tentative D call TRBD1 (5 bases). The CDR3 covers 15 residues. V was pared by 3 bases and J by 0 bases, with 10 bases between. Germline CDR1 SGDLS, CDR2 YYNGEE. CDR3 region: CASSARQSSYNEQFF. CDR3 sequence (DNA): TGTGCCAGCAGCGCCCGACAGAGCTCCTACAATGAGCAGTTCTTC.